A single sample is the source of the 8 T cell receptor beta chains below, sequenced in a study of beta chain features in type 1 diabetes. Expressed TCRB transcripts were sequenced after all isolated RNA was converted to cDNA. Generated by immunoSEQ multiplex PCR, the TCRdb table keeps only in-frame clones and is missing some. The sample has 150,000 to 200,000 clones, less than 15% seen once. Material for sequencing was central memory CD4+ T cells from blood. These TCRs come from a woman aged 18-29 years in good health.

The rearrangement joins TRBV2 to TRBJ2-5; 9 positions agree with TRBD2. Per the germline V gene, CDR1 is SNHLY and CDR2 is FYNNEI. The junction had 2 bases not matched to a gene; V was cut back by 10 bases and J by 2 bases. The CDR3 sequence is 12 residues long. CDR3 loop: CATGLAQETQYF. CDR3 in DNA: TGTGCCACCGGACTAGCGCAAGAGACCCAGTACTTC.

This clone was seen a few times. The J gene is TRBJ1-2, the V gene TRBV30; a weak D match, TRBD1 (6 bases). CDR3 size: 10 residues. Trimming removed 4 bases at V and 8 bases at J, with 8 bases between. Germline CDR1 and CDR2: GTSNPN and SVGIG (reference sequence). The CDR3 reads CAWKGGGYTF. CDR3 sequence (DNA): TGTGCCTGGAAGGGGGGGGGCTACACCTTC.

This chain links TRBV7-2 with TRBJ1-5; 10 bases match TRBD1. CDR1 is SGHTA, CDR2 FQGNSA, per germline. The CDR3 is made up of 18 amino acids. V shed 5 bases and J 0 bases; nucleotides not matched to a gene: 10. As DNA, the CDR3 is TGTGCCAGCAGCCAAGAATGGGGGACAGGGGTTAGCAATCAGCCCCAGCATTTT. Translation gives CASSQEWGTGVSNQPQHF.

Of note for this clone: One end of the junction fails to match germline, which may point to a read error. J is TRBJ1-2 and V is TRBV28; TRBD1 agrees at 11 bases. The CDR3 runs 15 residues. Germline V gene data show CDR1 as MDHEN and CDR2 as SYDVKM. For the CDR3, the DNA is TGTGCCAGCACTTTACTCGGACAGGGGGCTTGGGGCTACACCTTC. Residues: CASTLLGQGAWGYTF.

V is TRBV25-1 and J is TRBJ2-1; 8 nucleotides line up with TRBD1. The germline V gene has CDR1 MGHDK and CDR2 SYGVNS. Trimming removed 7 bases from V and 5 bases from J; junction bases left unmatched: 16. This CDR3 has 17 amino acids. The CDR3 is CASTGTGALRFNNEQFF. CDR3 in DNA: TGTGCCAGCACCGGGACAGGCGCTCTTCGGTTTAACAATGAGCAGTTCTTC.

This sequence joins TRBV30 and TRBJ1-5; 8 nucleotides line up with TRBD1. Germline V gene data show CDR1 as GTSNPN and CDR2 as SVGIG (reference sequence). V trimming: 5 bases; J trimming: 5 bases; junction bases outside the gene matches: 8. The CDR3 spans 14 residues. The CDR3 spells CAWARQGRYQPQHF. The DNA of the CDR3 is TGTGCCTGGGCGAGACAGGGGCGCTATCAGCCCCAGCATTTT.

This clone occurred a few times. This rearrangement joins TRBV6-4 to TRBJ1-1, with 8 bases lining up with TRBD1. Germline V gene data show CDR1 as MRHNA and CDR2 as SNTAGT. The CDR3 is 14 amino acids. After removal of 6 bases from V and 4 bases from J, the junction contained 7 bases not matched to a gene. CDR3 coding DNA: TGTGCCAGCAGAAGAGACAGGGGAAGCACTGAAGCTTTCTTT. Amino acid sequence: CASRRDRGSTEAFF.

The chain combines TRBV4-1 with TRBJ2-3; D remains ambiguous. Germline assignment: CDR1 MGHRA and CDR2 YSYEKL. The CDR3 covers 15 residues. With 0 bases removed from V and 4 bases from J, the gap between germline ends came to 11 bases. In DNA form, the CDR3 reads TGCGCCAGCAGCCAAGATTGGCACCGGGCAGATACGCAGTATTTT. This translates into CASSQDWHRADTQYF.